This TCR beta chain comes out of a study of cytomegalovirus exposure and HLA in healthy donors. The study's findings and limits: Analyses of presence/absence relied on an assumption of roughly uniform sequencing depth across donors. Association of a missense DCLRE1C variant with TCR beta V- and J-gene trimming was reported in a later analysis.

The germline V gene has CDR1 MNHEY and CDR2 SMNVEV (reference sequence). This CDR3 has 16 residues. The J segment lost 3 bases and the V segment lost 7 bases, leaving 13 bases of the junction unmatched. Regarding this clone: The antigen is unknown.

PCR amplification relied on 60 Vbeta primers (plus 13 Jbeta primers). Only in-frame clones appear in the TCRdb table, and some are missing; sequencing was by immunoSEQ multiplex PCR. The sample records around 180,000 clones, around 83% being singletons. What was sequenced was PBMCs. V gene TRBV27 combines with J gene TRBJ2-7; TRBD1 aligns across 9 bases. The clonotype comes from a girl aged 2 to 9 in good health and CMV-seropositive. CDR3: CASTDLGGGQGYEQYF. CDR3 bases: TGTGCCAGCACCGACTTGGGGGGGGGACAGGGCTACGAGCAGTACTTC.